This T cell receptor beta chain was sequenced for a study of T cells after yellow fever vaccination. General study results and limits: The booster response re-showed most primary clones: around 96% CD4, 88% CD8. A minor fraction of clonotypes spanned both CD4 and CD8 compartments.

TCRdb passed the 5' RACE reads through MiXCR, listing each CDR3 protein once. Of about 170,000 distinct CDR3 sequences listed, approximately 10% were seen once; the top ten hold 35% to 45%. This clonotype was seen a few times. Its cognate antigen is unknown. Germline trimming cut 3 bases from V and 7 bases from J; bases unmatched to any gene: 4. The length of the CDR3 is 14 residues. The sequencing used CD8+ T cells sorted from PBMCs, collected 15 days after the yellow fever booster vaccination. The TCR comes from a young man who received the YFV17D yellow fever vaccine. The chain joins TRBV12-3 or TRBV12-4 to TRBJ1-4; TRBD1 matches at 8 bases. CDR3 nucleotide sequence: TGTGCCAGCAGTTTCACAGGGGGAAGTGAAAAACTGTTTTTT. Protein sequence: CASSFTGGSEKLFF.